This entry is about one T cell receptor (beta chain). Study processing details: The assay estimated nucleated cells by amplifying reference gene primers. The assay was immunoSEQ multiplex PCR, and TCRdb's table has in-frame clones only and misses some. D and trimming were read from the DNA, whereas the V and J calls and clone size are those reported in that table. The table records 260,000 or so clones, around 90% of them present only once. Germline lookup yields CDR1 MRHNA and CDR2 SNTAGT. This CDR3 is 13 amino acids long. V was shortened by 6 bases and J by 4 bases, with 10 bases between the two germline ends. This entry belongs to a study of blood T cell repertoires in COVID-19. Study information: COVID-19 samples, acute and convalescent, were from the United States, Italy and Spain. Sources were T cells, B-cell-depleted T cells, or PBMCs; the material itself was cDNA or gDNA.

The sequenced material came from peripheral blood. The receptor was isolated from a man aged 18-30 years with active or convalescent COVID-19. The chain carries TRBV6-4 and TRBJ2-1, with D possibly matching TRBD1 (6 bases). The CDR3 here is CASSYGQYNEQFF. The CDR3 bases are TGTGCCAGCAGCTACGGACAGTACAATGAGCAGTTCTTC.